The table lists the clone carrying this T cell receptor beta chain with a few counts. The data originate from a study of blood T cell repertoires in COVID-19. V was pared by 1 base and J by 2 bases, with 15 bases between. In germline, CDR1 is MGHRA, CDR2 YSYEKL. This CDR3 is built from 16 residues. Data came from immunoSEQ multiplex PCR; TCRdb stores just in-frame clones and leaves some out. The data show almost 400,000 clones, roughly 91% seen once. The chain couples TRBV4-1 to TRBJ2-7; D might be TRBD1 (6 bases). The receptor's source is a woman aged 25 to 39 who had recovered from COVID-19. The sequenced material came from PBMCs or T cells enriched from blood (not recorded which). CDR3 loop: CASSQGPDRITYEQYF. CDR3 sequence (DNA): TGCGCCAGCAGCCAAGGCCCGGACAGAATAACCTACGAGCAGTACTTC.